Listed here is a single TCR beta chain. The antigen is unknown. The CDR3 spans 15 residues. Germline-derived CDR1 and CDR2 are DFQATT and SNEGSKA (reference sequence). V lost 6 bases, J lost 1 base, and 7 bases stayed unmatched. The template for TCR beta VDJ and CDR3 sequence profiling was genomic DNA. Each CDR3 protein is one row after TCRdb ran MiXCR on the reads. The table records 150,000 to 200,000 distinct CDR3 sequences, around 48% of them present only once. CD8+CD57+ cell expansion, shown by flow cytometry, had occurred in the patients selected for sequencing. Therapy had not been given to patients before blood sampling. This record belongs to a study of CD8+CD57+ T cells in acquired aplastic anemia. Study-level findings and limits: Common to patients and controls were about 31 CD8+ CDR3 sequences.

Sequencing was done on a sample of sorted CD4+, CD8+, or CD8+CD57+ T cells (not recorded which) from PBMCs. This receptor was identified in a human donor with aplastic anemia. This chain uses TRBV20-1 with TRBJ2-2, with 8 bases aligning to TRBD1. This CDR3 is CSASTGGGNTGELFF. The CDR3 nucleotides read TGCAGTGCCAGCACAGGGGGAGGGAACACCGGGGAGCTGTTTTTT.